The source of this T cell receptor beta chain is a study of T cells in tumors after PD-1 blockade. Across the whole study: No patient had prior checkpoint blockade, systemic immunosuppression, or radiotherapy within 4 weeks. Mean per tumor sample: 26,066 templates (roughly 554-100,000), more than 6,000 unique clonotypes. Study results and caveats: Roughly two fifths of tumor TCR clonotypes were also found in blood.

For this clone: Antigen unknown.

The CDR3 is 14 residues long. J was trimmed by 8 bases and V by 4 bases; bases with no gene match: 10. The germline V gene encodes CDR1 MGHDK and CDR2 SYGVNS. Data came from immunoSEQ multiplex PCR; TCRdb stores just in-frame clones and leaves some out. The sample carries approximately 10,000 clones, approximately 65% recorded once. The same primary tumor site was biopsied both before and after PD-1 blockade. This clonotype originated in a human donor with basal cell carcinoma. The chain couples TRBV25-1 to TRBJ1-2; TRBD1 agrees at 7 bases. This material consisted of tumor tissue, taken after anti-PD-1 treatment. CDR3: CASSAPGTVGGYTF. The CDR3 DNA reads TGTGCCAGCAGTGCGCCAGGGACAGTGGGGGGCTACACCTTC.